The source of this TCR beta chain is a study of T cell repertoires in cytomegalovirus infection. With 5 bases clipped from V and 4 bases from J, the junction kept 7 bases outside the gene matches. The CDR3 contains 15 residues. This clonotype occurred many times. TCRdb used MiXCR to reprocess the reads, holding one entry per CDR3 protein. The sample has about 260,000 distinct CDR3 sequences; around 8.7% are singletons. The sample comprised PBMCs. The sequence derives from a human donor in good health (CMV status not recorded). Some clones in this sample may be carry-over from other donors' samples. J is TRBJ2-5 and V is TRBV12-3 or TRBV12-4, with TRBD1 identical over 10 bases. The CDR3 region has the DNA TGTGCCAGCAGTCCAGGGGACAGGGGAACAGAGACCCAGTACTTC. As protein: CASSPGDRGTETQYF.